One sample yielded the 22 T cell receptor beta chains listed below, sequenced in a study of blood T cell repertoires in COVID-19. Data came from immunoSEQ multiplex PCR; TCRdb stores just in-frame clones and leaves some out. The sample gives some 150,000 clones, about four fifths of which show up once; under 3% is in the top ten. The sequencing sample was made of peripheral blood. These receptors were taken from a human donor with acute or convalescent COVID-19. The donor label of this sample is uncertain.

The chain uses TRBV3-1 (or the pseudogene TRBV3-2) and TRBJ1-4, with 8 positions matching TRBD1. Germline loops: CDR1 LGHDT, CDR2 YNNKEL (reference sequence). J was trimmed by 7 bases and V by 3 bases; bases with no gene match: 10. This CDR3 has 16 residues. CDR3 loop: CASSQDRAAFTEKLFF. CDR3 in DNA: TGTGCCAGCAGCCAGGACAGGGCGGCCTTTACTGAAAAACTGTTTTTT.

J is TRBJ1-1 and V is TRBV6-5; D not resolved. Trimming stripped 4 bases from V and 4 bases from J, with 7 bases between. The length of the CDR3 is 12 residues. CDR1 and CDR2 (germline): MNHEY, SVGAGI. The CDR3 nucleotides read TGTGCCAGCAGTTCTGTTCTCACTGAAGCTTTCTTT. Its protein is CASSSVLTEAFF.

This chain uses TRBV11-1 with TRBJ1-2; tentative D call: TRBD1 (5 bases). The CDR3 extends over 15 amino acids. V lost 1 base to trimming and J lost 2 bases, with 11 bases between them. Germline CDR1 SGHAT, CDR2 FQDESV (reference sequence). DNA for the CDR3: TGTGCCAGCAGCTTAGGGCGGGACGGAAACTATGGCTACACCTTC. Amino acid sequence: CASSLGRDGNYGYTF.

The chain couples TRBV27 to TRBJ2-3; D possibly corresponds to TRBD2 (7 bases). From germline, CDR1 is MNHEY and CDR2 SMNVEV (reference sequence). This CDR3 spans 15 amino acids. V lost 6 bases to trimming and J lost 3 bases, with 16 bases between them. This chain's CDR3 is CASRFRRGGTDTQYF. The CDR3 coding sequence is TGTGCCAGCAGGTTCCGTAGGGGGGGGACAGATACGCAGTATTTT.

CDR3 protein: CASSIPRTGRETQYF. The CDR3 DNA reads as TGTGCCAGCAGTATCCCCCGGACAGGGCGGGAGACCCAGTACTTC. The chain recombines TRBV28 with TRBJ2-5; 8 nucleotides line up with TRBD1. This CDR3 has 15 residues. Germline CDR1 MDHEN, CDR2 SYDVKM. V gave up 5 bases and J gave up 5 bases; unmatched junction bases: 10.

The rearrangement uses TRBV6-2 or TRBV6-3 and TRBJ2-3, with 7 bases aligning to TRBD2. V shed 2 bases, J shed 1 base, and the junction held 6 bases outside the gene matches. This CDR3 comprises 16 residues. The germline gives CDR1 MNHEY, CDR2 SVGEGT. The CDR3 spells CASSYLGGERTDTQYF. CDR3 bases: TGTGCCAGCAGTTACCTTGGGGGGGAGCGCACAGATACGCAGTATTTT.

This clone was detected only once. The CDR3 protein is CASATGDTIYF. In nucleotides, the CDR3 is TGTGCCAGCGCGACAGGGGACACCATATATTTT. V usage is TRBV7-2 and J usage is TRBJ1-3; 8 nucleotides agree with TRBD1. This CDR3 region has 11 residues. J lost 8 bases, V lost 8 bases, and 2 bases had no gene match. CDR1 is SGHTA and CDR2 is FQGNSA in the germline V gene.

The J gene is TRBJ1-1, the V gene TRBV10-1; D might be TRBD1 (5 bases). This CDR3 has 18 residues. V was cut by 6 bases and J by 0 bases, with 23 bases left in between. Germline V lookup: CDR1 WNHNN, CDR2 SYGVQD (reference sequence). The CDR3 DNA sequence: TGCGCCAGCAGCCTTAGAAACAGGACAATGAGCATGAACACTGAAGCTTTCTTT. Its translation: CASSLRNRTMSMNTEAFF.

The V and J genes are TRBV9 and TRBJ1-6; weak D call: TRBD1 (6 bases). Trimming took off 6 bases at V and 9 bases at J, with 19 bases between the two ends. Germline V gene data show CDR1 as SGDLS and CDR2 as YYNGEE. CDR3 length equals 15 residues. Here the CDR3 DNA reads TGTGCCAGCAACCCAGGGGCCCTAAGTGGTTCACCCCTCCACTTT. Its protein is CASNPGALSGSPLHF.

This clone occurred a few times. As DNA, the CDR3 is TGTGCCTGGAGTAGGTCCAGTCGTGGGAGTGAAGCTTTCTTT. This encodes CAWSRSSRGSEAFF. This chain joins TRBV30 and TRBJ1-1; D not certain. CDR1 is GTSNPN and CDR2 is SVGIG in the germline V gene (reference sequence). This CDR3 region has 14 residues. V was trimmed by 2 bases and J by 7 bases, leaving 17 bases between them. Full variable domain (rest looked up from reference TRBV30 and TRBJ1-1): SQTIHQWPATLVQPVGSPLSLECTVEGTSNPNLYWYRQAAGRGLQLLFYSVGIGQISSEVPQNLSASRPQDRQFILSSKKLLLSDSGFYLCAWSRSSRGSEAFFGQGTRLTVV.

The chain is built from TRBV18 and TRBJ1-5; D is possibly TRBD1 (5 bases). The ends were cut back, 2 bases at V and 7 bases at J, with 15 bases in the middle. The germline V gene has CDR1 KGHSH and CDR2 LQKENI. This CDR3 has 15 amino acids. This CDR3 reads CASSPSAGGYQPQHF. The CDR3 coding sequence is TGTGCCAGCTCACCATCGGCGGGGGGTTACCAGCCCCAGCATTTT.

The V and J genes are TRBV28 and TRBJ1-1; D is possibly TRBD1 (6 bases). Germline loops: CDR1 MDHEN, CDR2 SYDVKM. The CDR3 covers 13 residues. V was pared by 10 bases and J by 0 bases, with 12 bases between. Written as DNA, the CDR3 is TGTGCCATCAAGACAGGACTGAACACTGAAGCTTTCTTT. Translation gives CAIKTGLNTEAFF.

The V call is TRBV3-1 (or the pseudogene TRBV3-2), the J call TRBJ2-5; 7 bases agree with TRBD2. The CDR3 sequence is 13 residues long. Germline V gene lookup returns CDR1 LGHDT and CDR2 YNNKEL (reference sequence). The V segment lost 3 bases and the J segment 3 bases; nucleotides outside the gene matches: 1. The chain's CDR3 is CASSQLAEETQYF. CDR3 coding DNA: TGTGCCAGCAGCCAGCTAGCGGAAGAGACCCAGTACTTC.

The CDR3 here is CASSSGLAGDTQYF. The CDR3 coding sequence is TGTGCCAGCAGCTCGGGACTAGCGGGAGATACGCAGTATTTT. The V and J genes are TRBV7-2 and TRBJ2-3, with 12 bases matching TRBD2. This CDR3 has 14 residues. Germline values: CDR1 SGHTA, CDR2 FQGNSA. The junction had 1 base not matched to a gene; V was cut back by 4 bases and J by 5 bases.

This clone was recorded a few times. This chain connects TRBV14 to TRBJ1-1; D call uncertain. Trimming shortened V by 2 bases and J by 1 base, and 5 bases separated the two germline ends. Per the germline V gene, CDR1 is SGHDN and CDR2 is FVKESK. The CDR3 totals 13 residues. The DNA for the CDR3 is TGTGCCAGCAGCCAATTCCAGAACACTGAAGCTTTCTTT. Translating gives CASSQFQNTEAFF. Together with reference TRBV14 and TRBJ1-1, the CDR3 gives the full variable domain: EAGVTQFPSHSVIEKGQTVTLRCDPISGHDNLYWYRRVMGKEIKFLLHFVKESKQDESGMPNNRFLAERTGGTYSTLKVQPAELEDSGVYFCASSQFQNTEAFFGQGTRLTVV.

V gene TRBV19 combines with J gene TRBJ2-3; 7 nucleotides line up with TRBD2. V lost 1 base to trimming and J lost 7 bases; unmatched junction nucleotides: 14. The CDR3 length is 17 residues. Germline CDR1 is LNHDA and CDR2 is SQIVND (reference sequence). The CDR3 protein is CASSIGGDGGLGNTQYF. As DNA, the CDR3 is TGTGCCAGTAGTATAGGGGGAGACGGGGGGTTAGGAAATACGCAGTATTTT.

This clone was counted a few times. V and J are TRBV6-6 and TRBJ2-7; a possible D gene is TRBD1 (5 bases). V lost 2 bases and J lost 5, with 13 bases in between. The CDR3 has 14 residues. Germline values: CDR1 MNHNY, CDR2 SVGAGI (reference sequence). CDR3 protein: CASSYGQGSDEQYF. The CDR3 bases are TGTGCCAGCAGTTACGGGCAGGGTTCCGACGAGCAGTACTTC.

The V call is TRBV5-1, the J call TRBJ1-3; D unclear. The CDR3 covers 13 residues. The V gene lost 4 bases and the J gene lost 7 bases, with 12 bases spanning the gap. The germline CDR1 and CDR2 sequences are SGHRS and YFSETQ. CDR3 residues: CASSLGPGNTIYF. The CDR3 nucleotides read TGCGCCAGCAGCCTCGGTCCGGGGAACACCATATATTTT.

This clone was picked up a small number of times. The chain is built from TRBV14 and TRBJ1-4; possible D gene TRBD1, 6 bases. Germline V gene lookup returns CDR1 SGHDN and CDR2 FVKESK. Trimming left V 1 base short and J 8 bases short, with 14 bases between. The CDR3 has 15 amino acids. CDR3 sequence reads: CASSQGGGGREKLFF. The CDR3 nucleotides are TGTGCCAGCAGCCAAGGGGGAGGGGGTCGAGAAAAACTGTTTTTT. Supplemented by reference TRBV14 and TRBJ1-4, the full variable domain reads EAGVTQFPSHSVIEKGQTVTLRCDPISGHDNLYWYRRVMGKEIKFLLHFVKESKQDESGMPNNRFLAERTGGTYSTLKVQPAELEDSGVYFCASSQGGGGREKLFFGSGTQLSVL.

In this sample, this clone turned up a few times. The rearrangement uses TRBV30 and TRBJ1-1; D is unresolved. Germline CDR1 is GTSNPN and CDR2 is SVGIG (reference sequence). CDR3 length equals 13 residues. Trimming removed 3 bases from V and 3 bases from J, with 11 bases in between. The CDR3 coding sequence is TGTGCCTGGAGATTCGGGGAGGACACTGAAGCTTTCTTT. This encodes CAWRFGEDTEAFF.

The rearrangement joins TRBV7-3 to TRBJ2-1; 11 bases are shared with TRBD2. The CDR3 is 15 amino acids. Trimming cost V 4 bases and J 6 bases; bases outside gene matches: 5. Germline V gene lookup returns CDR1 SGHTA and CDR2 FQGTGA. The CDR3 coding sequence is TGTGCCAGCAGCTCCGGGACTAGCGGAACCAATGAGCAGTTCTTC. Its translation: CASSSGTSGTNEQFF.

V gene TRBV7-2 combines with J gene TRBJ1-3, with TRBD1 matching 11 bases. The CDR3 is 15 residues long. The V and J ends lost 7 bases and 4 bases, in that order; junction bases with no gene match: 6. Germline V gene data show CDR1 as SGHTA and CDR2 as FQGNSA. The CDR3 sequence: CASNRDRGSGNTIYF. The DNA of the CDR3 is TGTGCCAGCAATCGGGACAGGGGGAGCGGAAACACCATATATTTT.